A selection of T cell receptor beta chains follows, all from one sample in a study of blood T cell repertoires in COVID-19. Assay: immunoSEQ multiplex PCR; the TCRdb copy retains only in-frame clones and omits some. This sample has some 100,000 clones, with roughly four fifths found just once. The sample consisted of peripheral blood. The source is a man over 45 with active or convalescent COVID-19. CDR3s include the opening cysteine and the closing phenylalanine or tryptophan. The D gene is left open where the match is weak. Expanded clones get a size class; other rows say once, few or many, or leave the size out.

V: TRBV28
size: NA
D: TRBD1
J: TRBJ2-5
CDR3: CASSGQGRETQYF
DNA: TGTGCCAGCAGTGGACAGGGGCGAGAGACCCAGTACTTC

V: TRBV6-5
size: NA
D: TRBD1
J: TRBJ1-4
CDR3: CATRQGDGKLFF
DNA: TGTGCCACAAGACAGGGTGATGGAAAACTGTTTTTT

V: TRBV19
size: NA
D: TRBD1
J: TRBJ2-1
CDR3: CASSIPQGARDEQFF
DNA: TGTGCCAGTAGTATACCACAGGGGGCGCGCGATGAGCAGTTCTTC

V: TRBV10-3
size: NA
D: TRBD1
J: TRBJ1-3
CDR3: CAISDPGQASGNTIYF
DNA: TGTGCCATCAGTGATCCGGGACAGGCCTCTGGAAACACCATATATTTT

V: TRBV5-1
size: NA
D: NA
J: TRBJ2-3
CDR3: CASSLAGYTDTQYF
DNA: TGCGCCAGCAGCTTGGCAGGGTACACAGATACGCAGTATTTT

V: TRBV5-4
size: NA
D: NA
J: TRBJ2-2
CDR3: CASSLGGGNTGELFF
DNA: TGTGCCAGCAGCTTGGGTGGGGGCAACACCGGGGAGCTGTTTTTT

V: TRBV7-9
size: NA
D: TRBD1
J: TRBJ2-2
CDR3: CASSLGQGTNTGELFF
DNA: TGTGCCAGCAGCTTAGGACAGGGGACGAACACCGGGGAGCTGTTTTTT

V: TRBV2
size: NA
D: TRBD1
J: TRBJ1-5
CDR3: CASSRGSFSNQPQHF
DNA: TGTGCCAGCAGCAGGGGGAGCTTCAGCAATCAGCCCCAGCATTTT

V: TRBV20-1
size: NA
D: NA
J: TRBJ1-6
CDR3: CSASHGTQLNSPLHF
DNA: TGCAGTGCTAGTCACGGGACACAACTTAATTCACCCCTCCACTTT

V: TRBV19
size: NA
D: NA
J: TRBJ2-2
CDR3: CASTRGAAGELFF
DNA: TGTGCCAGTACCAGGGGAGCGGCCGGGGAGCTGTTTTTT

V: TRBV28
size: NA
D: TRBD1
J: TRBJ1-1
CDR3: CASSQGTGMNTEAFF
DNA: TGTGCCAGCAGTCAAGGGACAGGGATGAACACTGAAGCTTTCTTT

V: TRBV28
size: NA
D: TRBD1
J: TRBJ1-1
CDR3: CASRTGGNRAFF
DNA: TGTGCCAGCCGTACAGGGGGGAATCGAGCTTTCTTT

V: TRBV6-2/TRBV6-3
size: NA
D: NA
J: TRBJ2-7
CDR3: CASSLVGGPSEQYF
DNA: TGTGCCAGCAGTTTGGTGGGGGGGCCTTCCGAGCAGTACTTC

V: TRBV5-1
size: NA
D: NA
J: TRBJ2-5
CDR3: CASMAGVEETQYF
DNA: TGCGCCAGCATGGCAGGGGTTGAAGAGACCCAGTACTTC

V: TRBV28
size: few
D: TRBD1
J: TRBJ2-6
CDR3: CASSNRGWGANVLTF
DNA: TGTGCCAGCAGCAACAGGGGGTGGGGAGCCAACGTCCTGACTTTC

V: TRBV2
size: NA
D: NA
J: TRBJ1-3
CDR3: CASSDTGRGNTIYF
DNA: TGTGCCAGCAGTGACACCGGGAGAGGAAACACCATATATTTT

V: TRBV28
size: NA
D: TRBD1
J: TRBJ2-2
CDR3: CASREGGRTGELFF
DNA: TGTGCCAGCAGGGAAGGGGGCAGGACCGGGGAGCTGTTTTTT

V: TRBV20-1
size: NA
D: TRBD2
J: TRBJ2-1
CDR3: CSASGASGSSYNEQFF
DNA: TGCAGTGCTAGTGGGGCTAGCGGGAGCTCCTACAATGAGCAGTTCTTC

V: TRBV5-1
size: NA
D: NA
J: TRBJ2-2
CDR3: CASSTHRADTGELFF
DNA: TGCGCCAGCAGCACCCACAGGGCCGACACCGGGGAGCTGTTTTTT

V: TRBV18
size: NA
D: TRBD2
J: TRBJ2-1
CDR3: CASSPPTSGENEQFF
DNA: TGTGCCAGCTCACCACCGACTAGCGGGGAGAATGAGCAGTTCTTC

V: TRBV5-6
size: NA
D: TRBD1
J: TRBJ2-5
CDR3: CASSVGTGIGQTQYF
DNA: TGTGCCAGCAGCGTAGGGACAGGGATTGGACAGACCCAGTACTTC

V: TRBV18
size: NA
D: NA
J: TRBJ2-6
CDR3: CASSPPAASLSGANVLTF
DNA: TGTGCCAGCTCACCACCAGCGGCGAGCCTCTCTGGGGCCAACGTCCTGACTTTC

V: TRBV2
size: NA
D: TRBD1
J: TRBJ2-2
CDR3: CASSEAGQGAAGELFF
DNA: TGTGCCAGCAGTGAAGCCGGACAGGGGGCTGCCGGGGAGCTGTTTTTT

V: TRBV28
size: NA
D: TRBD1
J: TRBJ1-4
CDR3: CASSLPTGGSEKLFF
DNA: TGTGCCAGCAGTTTACCCACAGGGGGCAGTGAAAAACTGTTTTTT

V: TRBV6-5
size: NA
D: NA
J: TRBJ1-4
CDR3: CASSYSQGTYEKLFF
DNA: TGTGCCAGCAGTTACTCCCAGGGGACCTATGAAAAACTGTTTTTT

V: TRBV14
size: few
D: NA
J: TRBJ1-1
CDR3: CASRLRGQNTEAFF
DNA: TGTGCCAGCAGGCTCAGGGGACAGAACACTGAAGCTTTCTTT

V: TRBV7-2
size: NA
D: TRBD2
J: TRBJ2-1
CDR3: CASSMASGGYNEQFF
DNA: TGTGCCAGCAGCATGGCTAGCGGGGGCTACAATGAGCAGTTCTTC

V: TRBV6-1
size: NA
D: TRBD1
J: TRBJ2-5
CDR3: CASSETGGRETQYF
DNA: TGTGCCAGCAGTGAGACAGGGGGCAGAGAGACCCAGTACTTC

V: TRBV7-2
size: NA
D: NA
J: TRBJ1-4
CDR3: CASSLGAAEKLFF
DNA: TGTGCCAGCAGCCTCGGAGCGGCTGAAAAACTGTTTTTT

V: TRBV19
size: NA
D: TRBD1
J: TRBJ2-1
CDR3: CASSKTGNYNEQFF
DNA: TGTGCCAGTTCCAAGACAGGGAACTACAATGAGCAGTTCTTC

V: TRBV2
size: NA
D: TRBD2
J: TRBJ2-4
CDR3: CASNGGAENIQYF
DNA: TGTGCCAGCAACGGGGGGGCGGAAAACATTCAGTACTTC